Below are 18 T cell receptor beta chains sequenced from a single sample in a study of breast tumors, draining lymph nodes, adjacent tissues. TCRdb independently ran MiXCR on the multiplex PCR reads; one entry per CDR3 protein. The table records some 140,000 distinct CDR3 sequences, approximately 20% of them present only once. Axillary draining lymph nodes of breast cancer patients supplied the node samples. Sequencing input: axillary lymph node tissue. The receptors originated from a female donor with breast cancer. Some clones in this sample may be carry-over from other donors' samples.

This clonotype turned up a few times. The gene calls are TRBV6-2 or TRBV6-3 and TRBJ2-2; D not certain. Per germline, CDR1 MNHEY and CDR2 SVGEGT. The CDR3 sequence is 12 residues long. V lost 10 bases and J 3 bases, leaving 9 bases between the germline ends. The CDR3 DNA reads as TGTGCCACCGAGATGGACACCGGGGAGCTGTTTTTT. Translating it yields CATEMDTGELFF.

The sample holds many counts of this clonotype. The chain recombines TRBV15 with TRBJ2-2; perhaps TRBD1 as D (5 bases). The germline gives CDR1 LNHNV, CDR2 YYDKDF (reference sequence). The CDR3 length is 17 residues. Deletions cut 0 bases from V and 0 bases from J, with 11 bases between. The CDR3 nucleotides are TGTGCCACCAGCAGAGAGAGGACACTTTCGAACACCGGGGAGCTGTTTTTT. As protein: CATSRERTLSNTGELFF. Using reference TRBV15 and TRBJ2-2 for the parts outside the CDR3, the full variable domain is DAMVIQNPRYQVTQFGKPVTLSCSQTLNHNVMYWYQQKSSQAPKLLFHYYDKDFNNEADTPDNFQSRRPNTSFCFLDIRSPGLGDTAMYLCATSRERTLSNTGELFFGEGSRLTVL.

Note on this clonotype: At one end, the junction sequence differs from germline, possibly due to a read error. V and J are TRBV5-1 and TRBJ2-7, with D uncertain. The CDR3 extends over 14 amino acids. Germline V CDR1 and CDR2: SGHRS, YFSETQ. CDR3 sequence: CASSLGSTSYGQYF. The CDR3 DNA sequence: TGCGCCAGCAGCTTGGGGTCTACCTCCTACGGGCAGTACTTC.

In this sample, this clonotype turned up many times. The CDR3 sequence: CSADDHSSYEQYF. The CDR3 DNA follows: TGCAGTGCTGATGACCATAGCTCCTACGAGCAGTACTTC. V gene TRBV20-1 combines with J gene TRBJ2-7; no firm D call. The V and J ends lost 5 bases and 0 bases respectively, with 11 bases between them. Germline V CDR1 and CDR2: DFQATT, SNEGSKA (reference sequence). The CDR3 length is 13 residues.

In the case of this clonotype: A much larger clone sits a single nucleotide away, making a read error possible. V usage is TRBV24-1 and J usage is TRBJ2-1; D is unclear. Germline V gives CDR1 KGHDR, CDR2 SFDVKD. The CDR3 consists of 13 residues. The V end was cut by 5 bases, the J end by 3 bases, with 7 bases between. CDR3 residues: CATSGVDYNEQFF. The CDR3 nucleotides are TGTGCCACCAGTGGGGTCGACTACAATGAGCAGTTCTTC.

About this clonotype: Being one base from a much bigger clone, this may be a read error. The rearrangement joins TRBV6-1 to TRBJ1-5; D is undetermined. This CDR3 contains 14 residues. CDR1 and CDR2 from the germline V gene are MNHNS and SASEGT. Trimming removed 4 bases from V and 0 bases from J, with 7 bases in between. CDR3 protein: CASSAVDSNQPQHF. In nucleotides, the CDR3 is TGTGCCAGCAGTGCGGTGGATAGCAATCAGCCCCAGCATTTT.

The V and J genes are TRBV12-5 and TRBJ2-1; 12 bases align to TRBD2. CDR3 length: 13 residues. V lost 5 bases, J lost 12 bases, and 5 bases stayed unmatched. From germline, CDR1 is LGHNT and CDR2 FRNRAP. CDR3 protein: CASGLAGGQAQFF. The CDR3 DNA sequence: TGTGCTAGTGGTCTAGCGGGAGGGCAGGCGCAGTTCTTC.

The DNA of the CDR3 is TGTGCCAGCAGCTTAGTAGGGGGTCCGGGGGGAAAGGTTTACAATGAGCAGTTCTTC. This sequence encodes CASSLVGGPGGKVYNEQFF. The chain carries TRBV7-2 and TRBJ2-1; D possibly corresponds to TRBD2 (7 bases). From germline, CDR1 is SGHTA and CDR2 FQGNSA. Trimming stripped 1 base from V and 4 bases from J, with 23 bases between. CDR3 size: 19 residues.

This clonotype was detected ten times or more. The rearrangement joins TRBV7-2 to TRBJ2-7; the match to TRBD2 covers 12 bases. The CDR3 loop spans 15 amino acids. The germline gives CDR1 SGHTA, CDR2 FQGNSA. V was pared by 5 bases and J by 4 bases, with 6 bases of the junction left unmatched. CDR3 DNA sequence: TGTGCCAGCAGCGGTCGCGGGACTAGCGGGTACGAGCAGTACTTC. Protein: CASSGRGTSGYEQYF.

Concerning this clonotype: This may be a read error, as it is one base from a much larger clone. Because it lacks the conserved phenylalanine or tryptophan at the end, this CDR3 is likely a read error. This sequence joins TRBV15 and TRBJ2-2, with D tentatively TRBD1 (6 bases). The CDR3 length is 12 residues. V was clipped by 4 bases and J by 8 bases, with 8 bases between them. The germline V gene has CDR1 LNHNV and CDR2 YYDKDF (reference sequence). The CDR3 spells CATSTQGGELFL. The CDR3, as DNA: TGTGCCACCAGCACACAGGGAGGGGAGCTGTTTCTT.

The table lists this clonotype with many counts. The V call is TRBV24-1, the J call TRBJ2-2, with 10 bases identical to TRBD1. V lost 9 bases to trimming and J lost 5 bases; unmatched junction nucleotides: 2. The CDR3 contains 13 residues. The germline V gene has CDR1 KGHDR and CDR2 SFDVKD. The CDR3 coding sequence is TGTGCCACCGGGACAGGGGTAACCGGGGAGCTGTTTTTT. It translates to CATGTGVTGELFF.

As regards this clonotype: A clone one base away is much larger, so this may be a read error. No conserved phenylalanine or tryptophan is present at the end of the CDR3, so a read error is the likely explanation. The rearrangement links TRBV19 to TRBJ1-4; a possible D gene is TRBD1 (6 bases). The CDR3 consists of 15 residues. Germline V gene data show CDR1 as LNHDA and CDR2 as SQIVND (reference sequence). Trimming cost V 5 bases and J 7 bases, with 17 bases left between them. CDR3 bases: TGTGCCAGTAGTTCAGGGGTCGCCCAGGGTGAAAAACTGTTTCTT. Amino acid sequence: CASSSGVAQGEKLFL.

The chain carries TRBV20-1 and TRBJ2-4; 7 bases are a match to TRBD1. This CDR3 contains 14 residues. The V and J ends lost 0 bases and 10 bases, in that order; junction bases with no gene match: 9. CDR1 DFQATT and CDR2 SNEGSKA come from the germline V gene (reference sequence). The CDR3 here is CSARDYRTGQIQYF. As DNA, the CDR3 is TGCAGTGCTAGAGATTACAGGACAGGACAAATTCAGTACTTC.

This clonotype was seen ten or more times. The chain uses TRBV11-3 and TRBJ2-1, with 13 bases fitting TRBD2. The CDR3 consists of 16 residues. V gave up 5 bases and J gave up 8 bases; unmatched junction bases: 9. Germline-derived CDR1 and CDR2 are SGHNT and YENEEA. This CDR3 reads CASSGRTSGSVDEQFF. For the CDR3, the DNA is TGTGCCAGCAGCGGACGGACTAGCGGGAGTGTCGATGAGCAGTTCTTC.

This clonotype came up many times. V and J are TRBV11-3 and TRBJ2-5, with 11 nucleotides matching TRBD2. V shed 1 base, J shed 10 bases, and the junction held 8 bases outside the gene matches. This CDR3 contains 15 residues. Germline V lookup: CDR1 SGHNT, CDR2 YENEEA. The CDR3, as DNA: TGTGCCAGCAGCTTAGCCGGGAGGCTAGCGGGAGGCCAGTACTTC. Amino acid sequence: CASSLAGRLAGGQYF.

This clonotype was seen repeatedly, ten times or more. This sequence joins TRBV6-2 or TRBV6-3 and TRBJ2-5; TRBD1 might be the D (6 bases). This CDR3 region has 16 residues. The V end was cut by 3 bases, the J end by 4 bases, with 18 bases between. The V gene's germline CDR1 is MNHEY and CDR2 SVGEGT. Written as DNA, the CDR3 is TGTGCCAGCAGTTATGTCCAGGGGTCCGGTGGAGAGACCCAGTACTTC. Protein sequence: CASSYVQGSGGETQYF.

About this clonotype itself: Here the CDR3 omits its conserved ending phenylalanine or tryptophan, so a read error is the likely source. The chain employs TRBV11-2 and TRBJ2-1; possible D gene TRBD2, 5 bases. In germline, CDR1 is SGHAT, CDR2 FQNNGV. This CDR3 comprises 15 residues. Trimming took 2 bases from V and 3 from J, leaving 11 bases between them. CDR3 DNA: TGTGCCAGCAGCTTAATGGGAGCTCTCTACAATGAGCAGTTCCTC. Protein: CASSLMGALYNEQFL.

In this sample, this clonotype turned up many times. The V call is TRBV20-1, the J call TRBJ2-7; D is ambiguous. Germline V gene sequence: CDR1 DFQATT, CDR2 SNEGSKA (reference sequence). This CDR3 comprises 13 residues. V lost 6 bases, J lost 10 bases, and 22 bases lay in between. The CDR3, as DNA: TGCAGTGCCGAGGCTCACAGCGAGCTAGGACAGTACTTC. This translates into CSAEAHSELGQYF.